This is a list of T cell receptor beta chains from one sample in a study of cytomegalovirus exposure and HLA in healthy donors. Generated by immunoSEQ multiplex PCR, the TCRdb table keeps only in-frame clones and is missing some. Among about 150,000 clones listed, 76% were seen once. The sequenced sample was PBMCs. All receptors derive from a female donor in good health and CMV-seropositive. Both conserved end residues are part of each CDR3. A D gene is named only where the DNA matches it firmly. Rows give clone size only sometimes, using once, few, many, or a class for an expanded clone.

d_gene: TRBD1; abundance: once; j_gene: TRBJ1-4; v_gene: TRBV5-1; CDR3aa: CASSLAQGVMPGTNEKLFF
d_gene: TRBD2; abundance: NA; j_gene: TRBJ2-7; v_gene: TRBV5-1; CDR3aa: CASSLVSGSSYEQYF
d_gene: TRBD1; abundance: few; j_gene: TRBJ1-2; v_gene: TRBV18; CDR3aa: CASSPPGQAHSYTF
d_gene: NA; abundance: few; j_gene: TRBJ2-5; v_gene: TRBV6-5; CDR3aa: CASSTLAYQETQYF
d_gene: NA; abundance: NA; j_gene: TRBJ2-2; v_gene: TRBV7-7; CDR3aa: CASSLGQGGTGELFF
d_gene: TRBD1; abundance: NA; j_gene: TRBJ1-1; v_gene: TRBV4-1; CDR3aa: CASSQYNRDRGSEAFF
d_gene: TRBD1; abundance: NA; j_gene: TRBJ1-1; v_gene: TRBV10-1; CDR3aa: CASSAGTAQNTEAFF
d_gene: TRBD1; abundance: few; j_gene: TRBJ1-1; v_gene: TRBV4-1; CDR3aa: CASSQVGQTTEAFF
d_gene: NA; abundance: NA; j_gene: TRBJ1-4; v_gene: TRBV19; CDR3aa: CASSIQAYNEKLFF
d_gene: TRBD2; abundance: NA; j_gene: TRBJ2-1; v_gene: TRBV5-1; CDR3aa: CASSSLAGGPRNEQFF
d_gene: TRBD2; abundance: NA; j_gene: TRBJ2-5; v_gene: TRBV6-6; CDR3aa: CASSQRTSGIGRTQYF
d_gene: TRBD1; abundance: NA; j_gene: TRBJ2-7; v_gene: TRBV6-1; CDR3aa: CASSAQGSSPNSYEQYF
d_gene: TRBD2; abundance: NA; j_gene: TRBJ2-3; v_gene: TRBV5-1; CDR3aa: CASSSSLAGETDTQYF
d_gene: TRBD2; abundance: few; j_gene: TRBJ2-5; v_gene: TRBV5-4; CDR3aa: CASSLRRGGVEETQYF
d_gene: TRBD1; abundance: few; j_gene: TRBJ2-5; v_gene: TRBV23-1; CDR3aa: CASSQPWGRGRWETQYF
d_gene: TRBD2; abundance: NA; j_gene: TRBJ2-1; v_gene: TRBV2; CDR3aa: CASREREGSYNEQFF
d_gene: NA; abundance: few; j_gene: TRBJ2-2; v_gene: TRBV9; CDR3aa: CASRGAGYTGELFF
d_gene: TRBD2; abundance: NA; j_gene: TRBJ2-3; v_gene: TRBV5-1; CDR3aa: CASSLAASGITDTQYF
d_gene: NA; abundance: few; j_gene: TRBJ2-6; v_gene: TRBV6-8; CDR3aa: CAKPRQSSGANVLTF
d_gene: NA; abundance: NA; j_gene: TRBJ1-2; v_gene: TRBV2; CDR3aa: CASTETYGYTF
d_gene: TRBD2; abundance: NA; j_gene: TRBJ2-5; v_gene: TRBV2; CDR3aa: CASSEWASGGDQETQYF
d_gene: NA; abundance: NA; j_gene: TRBJ1-3; v_gene: TRBV9; CDR3aa: CASSVTGSSGNTIYF
d_gene: TRBD2; abundance: NA; j_gene: TRBJ2-1; v_gene: TRBV9; CDR3aa: CASSVERGFYNEQFF
d_gene: TRBD1; abundance: NA; j_gene: TRBJ2-2; v_gene: TRBV7-6; CDR3aa: CASSPRQGARAGELFF
d_gene: TRBD2; abundance: NA; j_gene: TRBJ2-5; v_gene: TRBV7-2; CDR3aa: CASSLGGTSGSRSQYF
d_gene: NA; abundance: NA; j_gene: TRBJ2-7; v_gene: TRBV10-1; CDR3aa: CASSESGGYEQYF
d_gene: NA; abundance: NA; j_gene: TRBJ2-7; v_gene: TRBV28; CDR3aa: CASSLGRGLNEQYF
d_gene: TRBD1; abundance: once; j_gene: TRBJ2-1; v_gene: TRBV11-2; CDR3aa: CASSRDRVNEQFF
d_gene: TRBD1; abundance: NA; j_gene: TRBJ1-2; v_gene: TRBV30; CDR3aa: CALNDRGFVYGYTF
d_gene: TRBD2; abundance: NA; j_gene: TRBJ2-3; v_gene: TRBV18; CDR3aa: CASSLPGLAGSTDTQYF
d_gene: NA; abundance: NA; j_gene: TRBJ1-1; v_gene: TRBV7-9; CDR3aa: CASSLAGDTEAFF
d_gene: NA; abundance: NA; j_gene: TRBJ1-2; v_gene: TRBV25-1; CDR3aa: CASSLGDYGYTF
d_gene: NA; abundance: NA; j_gene: TRBJ1-4; v_gene: TRBV5-1; CDR3aa: CASSLGTATNEKLFF
d_gene: NA; abundance: NA; j_gene: TRBJ2-5; v_gene: TRBV7-9; CDR3aa: CASSFKETQYF
d_gene: NA; abundance: NA; j_gene: TRBJ2-2; v_gene: TRBV6-6; CDR3aa: CASSYWEETGELFF
d_gene: NA; abundance: NA; j_gene: TRBJ2-5; v_gene: TRBV5-1; CDR3aa: CASSPREDWETQYF
d_gene: TRBD1; abundance: NA; j_gene: TRBJ1-1; v_gene: TRBV25-1; CDR3aa: CASSPEGGANTEAFF
d_gene: NA; abundance: NA; j_gene: TRBJ1-1; v_gene: TRBV2; CDR3aa: CASSVSSRGTEAFF
d_gene: TRBD1; abundance: NA; j_gene: TRBJ2-5; v_gene: TRBV11-1; CDR3aa: CASSLRSGGKETQYF
d_gene: TRBD1; abundance: few; j_gene: TRBJ2-1; v_gene: TRBV5-1; CDR3aa: CASSPQPGGSYNEQFF
d_gene: NA; abundance: few; j_gene: TRBJ2-3; v_gene: TRBV19; CDR3aa: CASSKPSEGITDTQYF
d_gene: NA; abundance: few; j_gene: TRBJ1-5; v_gene: TRBV19; CDR3aa: CASSISNNQPQHF
d_gene: TRBD2; abundance: NA; j_gene: TRBJ2-1; v_gene: TRBV15; CDR3aa: CATSSSGGGNEQFF